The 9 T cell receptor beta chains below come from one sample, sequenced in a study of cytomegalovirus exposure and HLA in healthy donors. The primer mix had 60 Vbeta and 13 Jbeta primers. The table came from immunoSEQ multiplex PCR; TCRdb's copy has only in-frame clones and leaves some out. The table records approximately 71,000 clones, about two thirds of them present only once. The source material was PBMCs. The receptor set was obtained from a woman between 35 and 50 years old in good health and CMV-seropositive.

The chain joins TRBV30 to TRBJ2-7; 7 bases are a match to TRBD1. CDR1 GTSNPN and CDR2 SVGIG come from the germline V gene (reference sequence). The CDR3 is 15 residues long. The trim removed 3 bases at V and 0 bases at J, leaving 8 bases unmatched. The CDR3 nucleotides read TGTGCCTGGAGGCGCCGGGACAGAACCTCCTACGAGCAGTACTTC. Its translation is CAWRRRDRTSYEQYF. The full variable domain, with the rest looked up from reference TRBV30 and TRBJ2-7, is SQTIHQWPATLVQPVGSPLSLECTVEGTSNPNLYWYRQAAGRGLQLLFYSVGIGQISSEVPQNLSASRPQDRQFILSSKKLLLSDSGFYLCAWRRRDRTSYEQYFGPGTRLTVT.

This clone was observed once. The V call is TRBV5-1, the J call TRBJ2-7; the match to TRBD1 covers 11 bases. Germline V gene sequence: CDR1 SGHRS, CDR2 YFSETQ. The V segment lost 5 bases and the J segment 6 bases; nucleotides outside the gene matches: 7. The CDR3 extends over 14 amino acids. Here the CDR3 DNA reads TGCGCCAGCAGGGATAGGGACAGGGGGTCCGAGCAGTACTTC. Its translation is CASRDRDRGSEQYF.

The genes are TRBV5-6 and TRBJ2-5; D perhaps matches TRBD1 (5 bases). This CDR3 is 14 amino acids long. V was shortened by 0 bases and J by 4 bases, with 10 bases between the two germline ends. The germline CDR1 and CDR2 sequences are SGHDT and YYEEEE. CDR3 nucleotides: TGTGCCAGCAGCTTGGAAAGGGGTAGAGAGACCCAGTACTTC. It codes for CASSLERGRETQYF.

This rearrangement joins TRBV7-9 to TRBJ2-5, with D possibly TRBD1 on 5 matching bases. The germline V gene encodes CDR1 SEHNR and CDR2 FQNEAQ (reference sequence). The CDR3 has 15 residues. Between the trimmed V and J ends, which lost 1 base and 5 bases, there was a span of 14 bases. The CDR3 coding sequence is TGTGCCAGCAGCTTAGGACGGAGATCAGGGGAGACCCAGTACTTC. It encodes CASSLGRRSGETQYF.

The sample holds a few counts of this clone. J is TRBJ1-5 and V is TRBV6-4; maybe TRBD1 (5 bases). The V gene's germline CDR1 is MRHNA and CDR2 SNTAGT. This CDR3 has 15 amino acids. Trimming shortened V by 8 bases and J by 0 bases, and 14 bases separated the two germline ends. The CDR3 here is CASPSRAHSNQPQHF. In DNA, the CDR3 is TGTGCCAGCCCGAGCAGGGCCCATAGCAATCAGCCCCAGCATTTT.

Written as DNA, the CDR3 is TGTGCCAGCAGTAGCCGGTCGTACACAGATACGCAGTATTTT. This sequence encodes CASSSRSYTDTQYF. The J gene is TRBJ2-3, the V gene TRBV2; D gene unclear. The CDR3 length is 14 residues. Trimming removed 5 bases at V and 2 bases at J, with 11 bases between. Germline CDR1 reads SNHLY; CDR2 reads FYNNEI.

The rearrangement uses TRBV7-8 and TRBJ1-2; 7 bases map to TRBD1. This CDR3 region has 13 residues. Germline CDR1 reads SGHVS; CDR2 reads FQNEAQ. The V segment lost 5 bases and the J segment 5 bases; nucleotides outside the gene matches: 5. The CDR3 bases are TGTGCCAGCAGCCCCAGGACAGGTTATGGCTACACCTTC. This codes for CASSPRTGYGYTF. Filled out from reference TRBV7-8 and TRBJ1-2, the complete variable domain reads GAGVSQSPRYKVAKRGQDVALRCDPISGHVSLFWYQQALGQGPEFLTYFQNEAQLDKSGLPSDRFFAERPEGSVSTLKIQRTQQEDSAVYLCASSPRTGYGYTFGSGTRLTVV.

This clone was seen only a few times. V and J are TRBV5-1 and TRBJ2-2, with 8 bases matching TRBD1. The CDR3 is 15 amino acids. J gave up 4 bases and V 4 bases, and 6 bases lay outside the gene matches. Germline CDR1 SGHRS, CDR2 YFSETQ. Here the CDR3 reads CASSQDRALTGELFF. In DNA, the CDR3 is TGCGCCAGCAGCCAGGACAGGGCGCTCACCGGGGAGCTGTTTTTT.

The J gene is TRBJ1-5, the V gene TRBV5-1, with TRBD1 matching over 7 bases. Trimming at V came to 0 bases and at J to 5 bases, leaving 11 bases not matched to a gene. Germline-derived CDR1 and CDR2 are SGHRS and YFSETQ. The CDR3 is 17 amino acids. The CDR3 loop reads CASSLDGGRTGDQPQHF. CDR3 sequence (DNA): TGCGCCAGCAGCTTGGACGGCGGCAGGACAGGTGATCAGCCCCAGCATTTT.